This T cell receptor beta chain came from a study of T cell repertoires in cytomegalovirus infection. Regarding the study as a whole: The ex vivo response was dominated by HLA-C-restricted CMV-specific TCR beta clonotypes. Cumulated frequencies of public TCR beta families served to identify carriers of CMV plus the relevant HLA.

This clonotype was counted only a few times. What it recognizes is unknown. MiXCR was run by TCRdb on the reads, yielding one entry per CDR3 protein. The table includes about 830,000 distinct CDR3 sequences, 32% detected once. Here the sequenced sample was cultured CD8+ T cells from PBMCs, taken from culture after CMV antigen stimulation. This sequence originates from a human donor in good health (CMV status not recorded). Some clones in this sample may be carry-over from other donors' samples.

The DNA of the CDR3 is TGTGCCAGCAGCGTTGCTACAGATACGCAGTATTTT. Protein sequence: CASSVATDTQYF. The J gene is TRBJ2-3, the V gene TRBV7-9; D uncertain. CDR1 is SEHNR and CDR2 is FQNEAQ in the germline V gene (reference sequence). CDR3 length: 12 residues. V shed 5 bases and J shed 3 bases, with 6 bases lying between them.